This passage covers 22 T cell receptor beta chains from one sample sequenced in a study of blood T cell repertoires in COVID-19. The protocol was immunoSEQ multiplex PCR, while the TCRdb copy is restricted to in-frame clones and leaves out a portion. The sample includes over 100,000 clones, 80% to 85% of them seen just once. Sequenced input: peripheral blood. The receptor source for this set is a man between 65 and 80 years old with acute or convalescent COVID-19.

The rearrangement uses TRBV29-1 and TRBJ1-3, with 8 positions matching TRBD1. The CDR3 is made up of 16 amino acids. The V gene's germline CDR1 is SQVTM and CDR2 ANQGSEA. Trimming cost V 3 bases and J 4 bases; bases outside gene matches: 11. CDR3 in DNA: TGCAGCGTTGACCCCACCGCCGGGACAGGCGGAAACACCATATATTTT. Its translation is CSVDPTAGTGGNTIYF. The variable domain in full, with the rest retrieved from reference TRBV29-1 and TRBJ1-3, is SAVISQKPSRDICQRGTSLTIQCQVDSQVTMMFWYRQQPGQSLTLIATANQGSEATYESGFVIDKFPISRPNLTFSTLTVSNMSPEDSSIYLCSVDPTAGTGGNTIYFGEGSWLTVV.

For the CDR3, the DNA is TGTGCCAGCAGTGAATATACAGGACCTAACTATGGCTACACCTTC. Residues: CASSEYTGPNYGYTF. V gene TRBV6-1 combines with J gene TRBJ1-2, with a tentative D call TRBD1 (5 bases). The CDR3 contains 15 residues. Germline CDR1 reads MNHNS; CDR2 reads SASEGT. The V end lost 2 bases, the J end lost 0 bases, and 10 bases lay between the germline ends.

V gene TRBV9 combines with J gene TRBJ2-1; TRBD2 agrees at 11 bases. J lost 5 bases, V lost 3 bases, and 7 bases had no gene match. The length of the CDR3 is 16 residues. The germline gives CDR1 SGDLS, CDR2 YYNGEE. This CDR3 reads CASSGPPGLADNEQFF. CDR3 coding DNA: TGTGCCAGCAGCGGACCTCCGGGACTAGCGGACAATGAGCAGTTCTTC.

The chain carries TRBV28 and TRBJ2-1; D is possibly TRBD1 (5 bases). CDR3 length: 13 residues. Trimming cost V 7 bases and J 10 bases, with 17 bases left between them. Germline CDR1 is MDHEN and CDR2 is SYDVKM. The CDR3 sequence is CASNPDKATEQFF. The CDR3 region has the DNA TGTGCCAGCAACCCGGACAAGGCAACGGAGCAGTTCTTC.

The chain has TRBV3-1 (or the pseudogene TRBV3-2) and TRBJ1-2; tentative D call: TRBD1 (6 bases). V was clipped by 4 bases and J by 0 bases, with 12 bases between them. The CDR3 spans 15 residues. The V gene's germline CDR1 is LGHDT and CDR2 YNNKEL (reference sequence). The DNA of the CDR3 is TGTGCCAGCAGCCCTCGGACAGATACTAACTATGGCTACACCTTC. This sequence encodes CASSPRTDTNYGYTF.

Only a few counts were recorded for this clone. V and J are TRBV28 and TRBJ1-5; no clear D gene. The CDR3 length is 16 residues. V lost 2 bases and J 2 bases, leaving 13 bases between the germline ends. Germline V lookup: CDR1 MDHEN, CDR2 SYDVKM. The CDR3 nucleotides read TGTGCCAGCAGTTTAGTGGAGCTGCGGGGCAATCAGCCCCAGCATTTT. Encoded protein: CASSLVELRGNQPQHF. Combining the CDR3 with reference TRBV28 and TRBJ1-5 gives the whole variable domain DVKVTQSSRYLVKRTGEKVFLECVQDMDHENMFWYRQDPGLGLRLIYFSYDVKMKEKGDIPEGYSVSREKKERFSLILESASTNQTSMYLCASSLVELRGNQPQHFGDGTRLSIL.

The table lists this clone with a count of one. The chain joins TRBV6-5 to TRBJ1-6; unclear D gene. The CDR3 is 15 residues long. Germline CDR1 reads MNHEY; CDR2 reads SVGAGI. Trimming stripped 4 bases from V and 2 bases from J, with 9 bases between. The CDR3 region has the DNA TGTGCCAGCAGTTCTGACATCCCCTATAATTCACCCCTCCACTTT. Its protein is CASSSDIPYNSPLHF.

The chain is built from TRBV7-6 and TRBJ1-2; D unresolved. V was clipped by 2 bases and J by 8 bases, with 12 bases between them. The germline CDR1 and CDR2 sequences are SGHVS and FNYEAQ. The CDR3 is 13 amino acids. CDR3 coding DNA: TGTGCCAGCAGCTTAACAGCTGCGAGCGGCTACACCTTC. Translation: CASSLTAASGYTF.

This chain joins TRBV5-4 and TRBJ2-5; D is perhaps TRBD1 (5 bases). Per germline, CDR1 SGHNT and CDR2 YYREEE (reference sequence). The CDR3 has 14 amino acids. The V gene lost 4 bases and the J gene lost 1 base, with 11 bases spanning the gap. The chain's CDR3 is CASSATDTQETQYF. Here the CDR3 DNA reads TGTGCCAGCAGCGCGACAGATACCCAAGAGACCCAGTACTTC.

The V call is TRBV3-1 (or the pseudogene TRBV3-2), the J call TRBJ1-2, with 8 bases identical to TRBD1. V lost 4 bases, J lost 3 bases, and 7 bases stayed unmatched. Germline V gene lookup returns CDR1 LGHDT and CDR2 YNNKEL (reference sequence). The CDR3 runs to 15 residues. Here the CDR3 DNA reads TGTGCCAGCAGCCTGGGGGCAGGGGGCCACTATGGCTACACCTTC. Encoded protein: CASSLGAGGHYGYTF.

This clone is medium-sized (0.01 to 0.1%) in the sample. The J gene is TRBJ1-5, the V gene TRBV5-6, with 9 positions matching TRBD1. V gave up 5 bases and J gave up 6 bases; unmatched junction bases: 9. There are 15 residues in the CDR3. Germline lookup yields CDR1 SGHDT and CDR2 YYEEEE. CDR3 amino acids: CASSSGTGTGQPQHF. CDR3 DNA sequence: TGTGCCAGCAGTAGTGGGACAGGGACAGGTCAGCCCCAGCATTTT. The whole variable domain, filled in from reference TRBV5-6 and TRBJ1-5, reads DAGVTQSPTHLIKTRGQQVTLRCSPKSGHDTVSWYQQALGQGPQFIFQYYEEEERQRGNFPDRFSGHQFPNYSSELNVNALLLGDSALYLCASSSGTGTGQPQHFGDGTRLSIL.

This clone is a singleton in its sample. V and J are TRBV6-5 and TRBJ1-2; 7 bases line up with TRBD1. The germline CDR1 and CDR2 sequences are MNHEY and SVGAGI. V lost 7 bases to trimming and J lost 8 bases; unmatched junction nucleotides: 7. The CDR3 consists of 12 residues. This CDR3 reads CASTPDRHGYTF. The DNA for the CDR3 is TGTGCCAGCACCCCGGACAGGCACGGCTACACCTTC.

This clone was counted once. The CDR3 protein is CASSLEGTHNTEAFF. DNA of the CDR3: TGCGCCAGCAGCTTGGAAGGGACTCATAACACTGAAGCTTTCTTT. The rearrangement links TRBV5-1 to TRBJ1-1, with a tentative D call TRBD1 (5 bases). V was pared by 0 bases and J by 2 bases, with 11 bases between. The CDR3 covers 15 residues. The V gene's germline CDR1 is SGHRS and CDR2 YFSETQ. The full variable domain, rest sourced from reference TRBV5-1 and TRBJ1-1, is KAGVTQTPRYLIKTRGQQVTLSCSPISGHRSVSWYQQTPGQGLQFLFEYFSETQRNKGNFPGRFSGRQFSNSRSEMNVSTLELGDSALYLCASSLEGTHNTEAFFGQGTRLTVV.

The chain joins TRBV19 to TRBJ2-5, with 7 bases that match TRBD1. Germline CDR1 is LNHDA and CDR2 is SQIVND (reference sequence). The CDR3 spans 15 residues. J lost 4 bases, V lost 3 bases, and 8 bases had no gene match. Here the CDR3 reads CASSIGQVRGETQYF. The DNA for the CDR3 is TGTGCCAGTAGTATCGGACAGGTCCGGGGAGAGACCCAGTACTTC.

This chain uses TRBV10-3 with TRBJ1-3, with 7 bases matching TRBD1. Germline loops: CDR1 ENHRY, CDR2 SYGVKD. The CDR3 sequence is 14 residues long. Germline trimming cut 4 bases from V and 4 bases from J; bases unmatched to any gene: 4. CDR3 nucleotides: TGTGCCATCAGTGGGAGGGGGCAAGGAAACACCATATATTTT. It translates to CAISGRGQGNTIYF.

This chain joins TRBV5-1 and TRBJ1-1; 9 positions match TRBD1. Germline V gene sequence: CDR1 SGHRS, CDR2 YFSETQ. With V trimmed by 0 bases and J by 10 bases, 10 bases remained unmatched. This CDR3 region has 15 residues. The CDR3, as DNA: TGCGCCAGCAGCTTGGACGAACAGGGGGCTTTTAGAGCTTTCTTT. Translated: CASSLDEQGAFRAFF.

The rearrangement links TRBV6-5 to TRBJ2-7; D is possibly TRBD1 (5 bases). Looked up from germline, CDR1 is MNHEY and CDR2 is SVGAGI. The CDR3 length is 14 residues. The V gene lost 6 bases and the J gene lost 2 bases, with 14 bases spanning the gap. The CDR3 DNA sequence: TGTGCCAGCAGCGTTTCCAGGGATACCTACGAGCAGTACTTC. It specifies CASSVSRDTYEQYF.

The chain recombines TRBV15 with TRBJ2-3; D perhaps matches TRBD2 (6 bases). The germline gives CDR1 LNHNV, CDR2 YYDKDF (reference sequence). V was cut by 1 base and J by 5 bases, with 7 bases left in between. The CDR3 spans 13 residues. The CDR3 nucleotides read TGTGCCACCAGCAGAGGGGAGGTAGATACGCAGTATTTT. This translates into CATSRGEVDTQYF.

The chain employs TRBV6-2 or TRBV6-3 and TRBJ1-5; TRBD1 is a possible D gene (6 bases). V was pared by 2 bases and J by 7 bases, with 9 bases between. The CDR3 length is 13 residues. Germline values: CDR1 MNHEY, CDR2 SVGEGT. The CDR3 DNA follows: TGTGCCAGCAGTTACACAGGGAACCAGCCCCAGCATTTT. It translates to CASSYTGNQPQHF.

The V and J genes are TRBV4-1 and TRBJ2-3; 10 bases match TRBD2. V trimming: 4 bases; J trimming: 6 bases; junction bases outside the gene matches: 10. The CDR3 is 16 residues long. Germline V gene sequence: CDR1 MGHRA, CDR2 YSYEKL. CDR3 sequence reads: CASSPRQLAGRDTQYF. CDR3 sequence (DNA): TGCGCCAGCAGCCCGCGCCAACTAGCGGGGAGGGATACGCAGTATTTT.

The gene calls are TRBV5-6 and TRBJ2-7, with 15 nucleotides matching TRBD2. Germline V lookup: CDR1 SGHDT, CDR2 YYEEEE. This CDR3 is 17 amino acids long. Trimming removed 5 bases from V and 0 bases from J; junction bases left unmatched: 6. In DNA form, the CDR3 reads TGTGCCAGCAGGGGACTAGCGGGAGGTCAGAGCTCCTACGAGCAGTACTTC. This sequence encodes CASRGLAGGQSSYEQYF.

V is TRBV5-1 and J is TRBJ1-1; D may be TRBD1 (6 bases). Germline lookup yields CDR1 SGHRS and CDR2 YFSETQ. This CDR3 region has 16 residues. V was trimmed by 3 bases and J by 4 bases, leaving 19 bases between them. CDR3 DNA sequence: TGCGCCAGCAGCTGGAGTTCAGGGGAGCGCGGCACTGAAGCTTTCTTT. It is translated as CASSWSSGERGTEAFF.